These 11 T cell receptor beta chains came from one sample sequenced in a study of T-cell memory formation after mild COVID-19. TCRdb called the 5' RACE reads again in MiXCR, with one record for every CDR3 protein. The table lists fewer than 650,000 distinct CDR3 sequences, approximately 15% of them singletons, with roughly 7.7% in the top ten. Material: PBMCs or a T cell subset sorted from them (not recorded which). The receptors stem from an adult woman who had mild COVID-19 (a few samples of this study predate the infection). Cell type and time point are not known.

This clonotype appeared a few times. The J gene is TRBJ2-7, the V gene TRBV6-6; 7 bases align to TRBD1. V dropped 6 bases and J dropped 4; count of bases not matched to a gene: 12. The CDR3 runs 15 residues. Germline-derived CDR1 and CDR2 are MNHNY and SVGAGI (reference sequence). In nucleotides, the CDR3 is TGTGCCAGCAGCCTAGACCCCAGGGGACAGTACGAGCAGTACTTC. Translated, it gives CASSLDPRGQYEQYF.

V gene TRBV6-6 combines with J gene TRBJ1-3, with D hard to call. The CDR3 consists of 16 residues. CDR1 is MNHNY and CDR2 is SVGAGI in the germline V gene (reference sequence). V lost 5 bases and J lost 2, with 16 bases in between. DNA for the CDR3: TGTGCCAGCAGTAACGGGCACCCCGGCGCTGGAAACACCATATATTTT. Amino acid sequence: CASSNGHPGAGNTIYF.

The chain uses TRBV20-1 and TRBJ1-2, with 9 bases aligning to TRBD1. Germline V CDR1 and CDR2: DFQATT, SNEGSKA (reference sequence). Germline trimming cut 6 bases from V and 4 bases from J; bases unmatched to any gene: 6. CDR3 length: 13 amino acids. CDR3 amino acids: CSAPGQGTYGYTF. The CDR3 bases are TGCAGTGCCCCGGGACAGGGAACCTATGGCTACACCTTC.

This sequence joins TRBV10-3 and TRBJ2-2, with D possibly matching TRBD2 (6 bases). This CDR3 has 15 amino acids. Germline CDR1 ENHRY, CDR2 SYGVKD. With 4 bases removed from V and 1 base from J, the gap between germline ends came to 10 bases. DNA for the CDR3: TGTGCCATCAGTGCAAGCGGGCTGAACACCGGGGAGCTGTTTTTT. This sequence encodes CAISASGLNTGELFF.

The sample holds a few counts of this clonotype. This chain links TRBV15 with TRBJ2-3; 9 bases match TRBD1. V shed 5 bases, J shed 5 bases, and the junction held 5 bases outside the gene matches. The CDR3 is 14 residues long. Germline lookup yields CDR1 LNHNV and CDR2 YYDKDF (reference sequence). The CDR3 bases are TGTGCCACCAGCTGGGACAGGGATGGAGATACGCAGTATTTT. Its translation is CATSWDRDGDTQYF.

V usage is TRBV19 and J usage is TRBJ2-7; D may be TRBD1 (6 bases). Germline CDR1 and CDR2: LNHDA and SQIVND (reference sequence). This CDR3 is built from 15 residues. V was clipped by 7 bases and J by 3 bases, with 19 bases between them. The CDR3 DNA is TGTGCCAGTACCCGAACGGGACAAGACTACTACGAGCAGTACTTC. Encoded protein: CASTRTGQDYYEQYF.

This sequence joins TRBV10-3 and TRBJ2-3; 13 nucleotides align to TRBD2. CDR3 length: 16 amino acids. From germline, CDR1 is ENHRY and CDR2 SYGVKD. V lost 6 bases, J lost 0 bases, and 3 bases stayed unmatched. DNA for the CDR3: TGTGCCATCAGGGGGACTAGCGGGATTAGCACAGATACGCAGTATTTT. Its translation is CAIRGTSGISTDTQYF.

This clonotype was observed at least ten times. The gene calls are TRBV5-1 and TRBJ2-7; no reliable D call. Trimming removed 2 bases from V and 2 bases from J, with 11 bases in between. This CDR3 is 14 amino acids long. CDR1 and CDR2 from the germline V gene are SGHRS and YFSETQ. For the CDR3, the DNA is TGCGCCAGCAGCTTAGGCGGTACAACCTACGAGCAGTACTTC. This codes for CASSLGGTTYEQYF. Filled out from reference TRBV5-1 and TRBJ2-7, the complete variable domain reads KAGVTQTPRYLIKTRGQQVTLSCSPISGHRSVSWYQQTPGQGLQFLFEYFSETQRNKGNFPGRFSGRQFSNSRSEMNVSTLELGDSALYLCASSLGGTTYEQYFGPGTRLTVT.

This clonotype was counted only a few times. V usage is TRBV20-1 and J usage is TRBJ1-4, with D unresolved. The CDR3 spans 13 residues. CDR1 and CDR2 (germline): DFQATT, SNEGSKA (reference sequence). Trimming removed 2 bases from V and 5 bases from J, with 9 bases in between. CDR3 region: CSARPLGNEKLFF. The DNA of the CDR3 is TGCAGTGCTAGACCCCTGGGGAATGAAAAACTGTTTTTT.

V gene TRBV5-6 combines with J gene TRBJ1-5; a weak D match, TRBD1 (5 bases). This CDR3 region has 17 residues. Germline V gene data show CDR1 as SGHDT and CDR2 as YYEEEE. V shed 4 bases and J shed 0 bases, with 17 bases lying between them. In nucleotides, the CDR3 is TGTGCCAGCAGCCTAAGGGACCTATATTATAGCAATCAGCCCCAGCATTTT. As protein: CASSLRDLYYSNQPQHF.

This sequence joins TRBV10-3 and TRBJ2-1; D is possibly TRBD2 (6 bases). The ends were cut back, 6 bases at V and 8 bases at J, with 20 bases in the middle. The CDR3 is made up of 15 amino acids. CDR1 ENHRY and CDR2 SYGVKD come from the germline V gene. The CDR3 coding sequence is TGTGCCATCAGAACATTGAGGCTCGGGGGAGATGAGCAGTTCTTC. Translated, it gives CAIRTLRLGGDEQFF.